This T cell receptor (beta chain) is from a study of response to subunit inactivated influenza vaccine. J lost 6 bases, V lost 7 bases, and 10 bases had no gene match. Per germline, CDR1 MNHNS and CDR2 SASEGT. The CDR3 totals 15 residues. Each CDR3 protein gets one entry after TCRdb re-called the RT-PCR reads with MiXCR. The sample contains roughly 500,000 distinct CDR3 sequences, about 15% of which appear only once. This clonotype appeared a few times. The chain couples TRBV6-1 to TRBJ2-2, with 8 bases matching TRBD2. The sample here was CD4+ T cells sorted from PBMCs, taken around 2 years after vaccination. This receptor was taken from a man aged 50 to 75 who received an inactivated influenza vaccine. This CDR3 reads CASKGGLVLSGELFF. Written as DNA, the CDR3 is TGTGCCAGCAAGGGGGGACTAGTTTTATCCGGGGAGCTGTTTTTT.